One and the same sample provided the 10 T cell receptor beta chains below, sequenced in a study of cytomegalovirus exposure and HLA in healthy donors. Use of 60 Vbeta and 13 Jbeta primers characterized the PCR. Assay: immunoSEQ multiplex PCR; the TCRdb copy retains only in-frame clones and omits some. Of tens of thousands of clones listed, around 76% are singletons. The sample was PBMCs. Receptors originate from a male donor in good health and CMV-seropositive.

A single count supports this clone. This chain connects TRBV6-1 to TRBJ2-3; D may be TRBD1 (6 bases). Trimming took off 1 base at V and 4 bases at J, with 12 bases between the two ends. CDR1 and CDR2 (germline): MNHNS, SASEGT. The CDR3 runs 15 residues. CDR3 sequence: CASSEGGGDADTQYF. The CDR3 nucleotides are TGTGCCAGCAGTGAAGGAGGGGGTGACGCAGATACGCAGTATTTT.

This chain connects TRBV11-2 to TRBJ2-7, with D possibly TRBD1 on 6 matching bases. This CDR3 contains 14 residues. The V gene lost 3 bases and the J gene lost 3 bases, with 12 bases spanning the gap. Germline V CDR1 and CDR2: SGHAT, FQNNGV. The CDR3 nucleotides read TGTGCCAGCAGCTTTGACAGGCGGTTCTACGAGCAGTACTTC. Translation gives CASSFDRRFYEQYF.

V usage is TRBV10-3 and J usage is TRBJ2-2; 7 nucleotides match TRBD2. CDR3 size: 16 residues. Germline CDR1 is ENHRY and CDR2 is SYGVKD. V trimming: 0 bases; J trimming: 2 bases; junction bases outside the gene matches: 3. CDR3 sequence reads: CAISESPGGNTGELFF. CDR3 in DNA: TGTGCCATCAGTGAGTCCCCGGGAGGAAACACCGGGGAGCTGTTTTTT.

V is TRBV5-1 and J is TRBJ2-3; D remains unclear. The CDR3 totals 12 residues. Germline values: CDR1 SGHRS, CDR2 YFSETQ. V lost 0 bases, J lost 5 bases, and 4 bases lay in between. This CDR3 reads CASSLDRDTQYF. The CDR3 DNA sequence: TGCGCCAGCAGCTTGGACAGAGATACGCAGTATTTT.

CDR3 nucleotides: TGCGCCAGCAGCTTGGGGGGGCAGGAGACCCAGTACTTC. It is translated as CASSLGGQETQYF. This chain connects TRBV5-1 to TRBJ2-5, with D perhaps TRBD1 (6 bases). CDR1 and CDR2 (germline): SGHRS, YFSETQ. V gave up 0 bases and J gave up 5 bases, with 8 bases separating them. The CDR3 consists of 13 residues.

The CDR3 nucleotides are TGTGCCAGCAGCGAGGCGACAGGGCAACTCAGGGAAAAACTGTTTTTT. Translating it yields CASSEATGQLREKLFF. The chain couples TRBV5-4 to TRBJ1-4, with 7 bases lining up with TRBD1. V dropped 4 bases and J dropped 8; count of bases not matched to a gene: 14. From germline, CDR1 is SGHNT and CDR2 YYREEE (reference sequence). The CDR3 is 16 amino acids.

V and J are TRBV10-2 and TRBJ1-6; D is ambiguous. This CDR3 region has 18 residues. Germline V CDR1 and CDR2: WSHSY, SAAADI. Trimming cost V 6 bases and J 1 base, with 19 bases left between them. The CDR3 coding sequence is TGCGCCAGCAGCGCCAAAAGAGGGTTAGGGTCCTATAATTCACCCCTCCACTTT. Residues: CASSAKRGLGSYNSPLHF.

The sample holds many counts of this clone. Other DNA sequences in the sample encode the same CDR3. The chain links TRBV6-1 to TRBJ2-3; 12 nucleotides agree with TRBD2. The germline V gene has CDR1 MNHNS and CDR2 SASEGT. Trimming took 2 bases from V and 4 from J; bases not matched to a gene: 1. The length of the CDR3 is 15 residues. The chain's CDR3 is CASSELAGGPDTQYF. CDR3 nucleotide sequence: TGTGCCAGCAGTGAACTAGCGGGGGGGCCAGATACGCAGTATTTT.

This clone was found once. This chain links TRBV18 with TRBJ1-5; TRBD1 agrees at 8 bases. V was clipped by 6 bases and J by 4 bases; unmatched bases: 8. The CDR3 loop spans 15 amino acids. Germline V lookup: CDR1 KGHSH, CDR2 LQKENI. CDR3 in amino acids: CASSGGQGGNQPQHF. In DNA form, the CDR3 reads TGTGCCAGCTCCGGTGGACAGGGTGGAAATCAGCCCCAGCATTTT.

The chain has TRBV5-1 and TRBJ2-5; D possibly corresponds to TRBD2 (5 bases). Germline V lookup: CDR1 SGHRS, CDR2 YFSETQ. CDR3 length: 16 amino acids. With 5 bases removed from V and 2 bases from J, the gap between germline ends came to 19 bases. CDR3 DNA sequence: TGCGCCAGCAGATCCTCACCCGGGATCGGTCAAGAGACCCAGTACTTC. Amino acid sequence: CASRSSPGIGQETQYF.